The source of this T cell receptor (beta chain) is a study of T-cell memory formation after mild COVID-19. One entry per CDR3 protein, called by TCRdb with MiXCR from the 5' RACE reads. Among roughly 280,000 distinct CDR3 sequences listed, 16% were seen once. Broader study findings: Pre-infection memory held some responding clones, suggesting pre-existing cross-reactive T cells responded.

This clonotype was seen a few times. Antigen specificity is unknown. Germline V gives CDR1 SQVTM, CDR2 ANQGSEA. The junction had 6 bases not matched to a gene; V was cut back by 5 bases and J by 4 bases. The CDR3 covers 14 residues. The sample was PBMCs or a T cell subset sorted from them (not recorded which). The sequence came from a man aged 18 to 29 who had mild COVID-19 (a few samples of this study predate the infection). Cell type and time point are not known. The V and J genes are TRBV29-1 and TRBJ1-5, with 9 bases identical to TRBD1. CDR3 in amino acids: CSVPVGQGNQPQHF. CDR3 coding DNA: TGCAGCGTTCCGGTAGGACAGGGGAATCAGCCCCAGCATTTT.